Below, 2 T cell receptor beta chains from the same sample are listed, as sequenced in a study of blood T cells in healthy people across ages. Using a J-beta primer mix together with a sample-barcoded 5' primer, a second PCR was run for about 6 to 12 cycles. TCRdb independently ran MiXCR on the 5' RACE reads; one entry per CDR3 protein. The data show some 940,000 distinct CDR3 sequences, around 29% seen once. This sample also appeared in a second study, on T cells of mothers and their children.

The source material was blood. These receptor sequences come from a middle-aged woman in good health.

This chain connects TRBV12-3 or TRBV12-4 to TRBJ2-2; a weak D match, TRBD1 (5 bases). Trimming took off 7 bases at V and 4 bases at J, with 10 bases between the two ends. This CDR3 spans 13 amino acids. This chain's CDR3 is CASTQGTTGELFF. The CDR3 DNA follows: TGTGCCAGCACCCAGGGCACCACCGGGGAGCTGTTTTTT.

This chain connects TRBV7-3 to TRBJ2-1; 10 nucleotides align to TRBD1. The CDR3 has 18 amino acids. Germline V CDR1 and CDR2: SGHTA, FQGTGA. V lost 5 bases, J lost 5 bases, and 15 bases stayed unmatched. The CDR3 DNA is TGTGCCAGCAGCCAAAGCCGCCTTCGGGACAGGGGTCACAATGAGCAGTTCTTC. It translates to CASSQSRLRDRGHNEQFF.